This T cell receptor beta chain was found in a study of neurological immune-mediated disorders. The sample holds many counts of this clonotype. The germline V gene encodes CDR1 GTSNPN and CDR2 SVGIG (reference sequence). V lost 3 bases and J 8 bases, leaving 7 bases between the germline ends. This CDR3 spans 10 amino acids. The sample's time point: longitudinal time-point 2. Libraries used 2 million unsorted PBMCs kept frozen in RNAlater. The cDNA was produced through 5'RACE with 10-nucleotide random UMIs. Every sequencing run generated over 170 million TCR-beta sequences from 15-18 subjects. TCRdb reanalysed the 5' RACE reads using MiXCR and keeps one entry per CDR3 protein. Counted here are fewer than 40,000 distinct CDR3 sequences, 13% occurring once; the ten biggest clones make up around 2.3%.

The chain couples TRBV30 to TRBJ1-2; D is ambiguous. Material: PBMCs. The TCR sequence derives from a woman aged 40 to 55 in good health. CDR3 sequence reads: CAWRKGGYTF. CDR3 DNA sequence: TGTGCCTGGAGAAAAGGGGGCTACACCTTC.